The next 7 T cell receptor beta chains were all read from a single sample in a study of shared clonotypes between healthy human individuals. Data came from immunoSEQ multiplex PCR; TCRdb stores just in-frame clones and leaves some out. The sample shows some 1.4 million clones, roughly 96% of them seen only once. Sequencing was performed on naive CD4+ T cells sorted from blood. The subset was: CD45RA+ positively selected. Receptors were obtained from a man younger than 40 in good health.

J is TRBJ2-3 and V is TRBV6-6; TRBD1 agrees at 9 bases. CDR3 length: 15 amino acids. CDR1 and CDR2 (germline): MNHNY, SVGAGI (reference sequence). The J segment lost 5 bases and the V segment lost 5 bases, leaving 8 bases of the junction unmatched. For the CDR3, the DNA is TGTGCCAGCAGTACCCCGGGACAGGGACGAGATACGCAGTATTTT. Protein product: CASSTPGQGRDTQYF.

The chain is built from TRBV14 and TRBJ2-7, with 11 bases aligning to TRBD1. Unmatched junction bases numbered 9, after V lost 0 bases and J lost 2 bases. Germline V gene lookup returns CDR1 SGHDN and CDR2 FVKESK. The CDR3 has 18 residues. In DNA form, the CDR3 reads TGTGCCAGCAGCCAAGAGACTCTTGGGGACAGGGGGACCTACGAGCAGTACTTC. It is translated as CASSQETLGDRGTYEQYF. The full variable domain, rest sourced from reference TRBV14 and TRBJ2-7, is EAGVTQFPSHSVIEKGQTVTLRCDPISGHDNLYWYRRVMGKEIKFLLHFVKESKQDESGMPNNRFLAERTGGTYSTLKVQPAELEDSGVYFCASSQETLGDRGTYEQYFGPGTRLTVT.

The V gene is TRBV15, the J gene TRBJ1-1; unclear D gene. Per the germline V gene, CDR1 is LNHNV and CDR2 is YYDKDF (reference sequence). V was cut by 5 bases and J by 3 bases, with 7 bases left in between. This CDR3 comprises 12 residues. The CDR3 reads CATSAHYTEAFF. The CDR3 DNA sequence: TGTGCCACCAGCGCCCACTACACTGAAGCTTTCTTT.

The V and J genes are TRBV30 and TRBJ2-7; maybe TRBD1 (5 bases). Germline V gene data show CDR1 as GTSNPN and CDR2 as SVGIG (reference sequence). The CDR3 totals 14 residues. Trimming stripped 3 bases from V and 2 bases from J, with 14 bases between. The CDR3 nucleotides are TGTGCCTGGAGATCGCCAGGGCCAGCCTACGAGCAGTACTTC. This codes for CAWRSPGPAYEQYF.

The chain employs TRBV7-9 and TRBJ1-5; TRBD1 agrees at 7 bases. Unmatched junction bases numbered 9, after V lost 4 bases and J lost 6 bases. The length of the CDR3 is 15 residues. The germline V gene has CDR1 SEHNR and CDR2 FQNEAQ (reference sequence). The chain's CDR3 is CASSYGDRVGQPQHF. DNA for the CDR3: TGTGCCAGCAGCTACGGAGACAGGGTTGGTCAGCCCCAGCATTTT.

The chain uses TRBV7-9 and TRBJ2-7; D gene ambiguous. The CDR3 totals 14 residues. In germline, CDR1 is SEHNR, CDR2 FQNEAQ (reference sequence). V gave up 4 bases and J gave up 0 bases, with 10 bases separating them. The CDR3 DNA sequence: TGTGCCAGCAGCTGGAGTCGGAGCTCCTACGAGCAGTACTTC. It translates to CASSWSRSSYEQYF.

The rearrangement uses TRBV10-1 and TRBJ2-1; 11 bases fit TRBD2. The germline gives CDR1 WNHNN, CDR2 SYGVQD (reference sequence). The CDR3 loop spans 15 amino acids. After removal of 2 bases from V and 5 bases from J, the junction contained 2 bases not matched to a gene. Here the CDR3 reads CASSETSGRNNEQFF. The CDR3 DNA is TGCGCCAGCAGTGAGACTAGCGGGAGAAACAATGAGCAGTTCTTC.